A single sample gave rise to the 25 T cell receptor beta chains below, sequenced in a study of response to subunit inactivated influenza vaccine. From the RT-PCR reads, TCRdb called clonotypes with MiXCR, one entry per CDR3 protein. The sample carries around 480,000 distinct CDR3 sequences, 11% recorded once. The sample here was PBMCs from blood, taken about 40 days after vaccination. The receptors were gathered from a man aged 45-65 years who received an inactivated influenza vaccine.

The J gene is TRBJ2-3, the V gene TRBV6-2 or TRBV6-3; D gene uncertain. Germline V gene data show CDR1 as MNHEY and CDR2 as SVGEGT. The CDR3 has 13 amino acids. V was clipped by 4 bases and J by 2 bases, with 7 bases between them. This chain's CDR3 is CASSSTFTDTQYF. The CDR3, as DNA: TGTGCCAGCAGTTCAACGTTCACAGATACGCAGTATTTT.

V gene TRBV7-9 combines with J gene TRBJ2-5, with D uncertain. The CDR3 extends over 14 amino acids. The germline V gene has CDR1 SEHNR and CDR2 FQNEAQ (reference sequence). V lost 3 bases and J 5 bases, leaving 13 bases between the germline ends. The CDR3 DNA is TGTGCCAGCAGCTTTGAAAGGCGTGGGGAGACCCAGTACTTC. Encoded protein: CASSFERRGETQYF.

This clonotype was seen more than once but under ten times. V and J are TRBV6-1 and TRBJ2-7, with no clear D. The CDR3 consists of 14 residues. Looked up from germline, CDR1 is MNHNS and CDR2 is SASEGT. V was clipped by 7 bases and J by 6 bases, with 19 bases between them. The chain's CDR3 is CASTTRLGWREQYF. The CDR3, as DNA: TGTGCCAGCACCACCCGGCTGGGTTGGCGCGAGCAGTACTTC.

This clonotype was seen a few times. V and J are TRBV9 and TRBJ2-3; D is perhaps TRBD1 (6 bases). The germline gives CDR1 SGDLS, CDR2 YYNGEE. V lost 5 bases, J lost 2 bases, and 18 bases lay in between. The CDR3 spans 16 residues. In nucleotides, the CDR3 is TGTGCCAGCAGTGAAACAGGGAAATCGGACACAGATACGCAGTATTTT. As protein: CASSETGKSDTDTQYF.

J is TRBJ2-1 and V is TRBV6-2 or TRBV6-3; 7 bases fit TRBD2. V lost 0 bases, J lost 9 bases, and 14 bases stayed unmatched. Per the germline V gene, CDR1 is MNHEY and CDR2 is SVGEGT. This CDR3 is built from 17 residues. The CDR3 DNA reads as TGTGCCAGCAGTTACTCTTTGTGGGAGGGCCTAGGCTTTGAGCAGTTCTTC. Translation: CASSYSLWEGLGFEQFF.

This clonotype was recorded a few times. The chain uses TRBV6-2 or TRBV6-3 and TRBJ2-1; D perhaps matches TRBD2 (5 bases). Looked up from germline, CDR1 is MNHEY and CDR2 is SVGEGT. V was cut by 2 bases and J by 0 bases, with 11 bases left in between. The length of the CDR3 is 16 residues. CDR3 sequence (DNA): TGTGCCAGCAGTTACACTCTGGGGAGCTCCTACAATGAGCAGTTCTTC. This translates into CASSYTLGSSYNEQFF.

This chain uses TRBV12-3 or TRBV12-4 with TRBJ2-5; the D gene is possibly TRBD1 (6 bases). This CDR3 region has 13 residues. With 5 bases removed from V and 2 bases from J, the gap between germline ends came to 9 bases. CDR3 region: CASSRTDQETQYF. CDR3 in DNA: TGTGCCAGCAGTCGGACAGATCAAGAGACCCAGTACTTC.

This chain uses TRBV3-1 with TRBJ2-7, with 9 bases identical to TRBD1. This CDR3 has 15 residues. The V gene end was trimmed by 4 bases and the J gene end by 2 bases; junction bases not matched to a gene: 6. Germline CDR1 and CDR2: LGHDT and YNNKEL (reference sequence). The CDR3 here is CASSPWTGDTYEQYF. CDR3 DNA sequence: TGTGCCAGCAGCCCTTGGACAGGGGACACCTACGAGCAGTACTTC.

This clonotype occurred a few times. The chain combines TRBV12-3 or TRBV12-4 with TRBJ2-1; the D gene could be TRBD1 or TRBD2 (5 bases each). This CDR3 contains 14 residues. The V gene lost 6 bases and the J gene lost 5 bases, with 14 bases spanning the gap. CDR3 sequence: CASRSSGTNNEQFF. The DNA of the CDR3 is TGTGCCAGCAGATCCTCCGGGACCAACAATGAGCAGTTCTTC.

This clonotype was seen a handful of times. The chain uses TRBV5-1 and TRBJ2-7; 7 nucleotides align to TRBD1. The V gene's germline CDR1 is SGHRS and CDR2 YFSETQ. The CDR3 covers 13 residues. The V and J ends lost 2 bases and 5 bases, in that order; junction bases with no gene match: 4. CDR3 bases: TGCGCCAGCAGCTTAACGACAGGGAACGAGCAGTACTTC. Its protein product is CASSLTTGNEQYF.

This clonotype was found a few times. In nucleotides, the CDR3 is TGTGCCAGCAGCTTGCTCGCGGGGAAGGGGGAGACCCAGTACTTC. Encoded protein: CASSLLAGKGETQYF. This chain joins TRBV5-6 and TRBJ2-5; a possible D gene is TRBD2 (6 bases). The CDR3 sequence is 15 residues long. V was pared by 1 base and J by 5 bases, with 15 bases between. Germline V gene lookup returns CDR1 SGHDT and CDR2 YYEEEE.

This clonotype was counted at least ten times. V gene TRBV7-3 combines with J gene TRBJ2-1; D is possibly TRBD2 (6 bases). Germline V gives CDR1 SGHTA, CDR2 FQGTGA. The V gene lost 4 bases and the J gene lost 9 bases, with 19 bases spanning the gap. The CDR3 is made up of 15 amino acids. The DNA of the CDR3 is TGTGCCAGCAGCTCTACCCCCCTATCCGGGGGTGAGCAGTTCTTC. This sequence encodes CASSSTPLSGGEQFF.

The rearrangement uses TRBV7-2 and TRBJ2-5; TRBD1 aligns across 11 bases. With V trimmed by 3 bases and J by 2 bases, 11 bases remained unmatched. Germline V CDR1 and CDR2: SGHTA, FQGNSA. This CDR3 region has 18 residues. The CDR3 coding sequence is TGTGCCAGCAGCTTTAGCCCCCGGGACAGGGGGTGGCAAGAGACCCAGTACTTC. It specifies CASSFSPRDRGWQETQYF.

This clonotype has a count of ten or more. The V gene is TRBV6-1, the J gene TRBJ1-3; no reliable D call. Germline CDR1 is MNHNS and CDR2 is SASEGT. The CDR3 length is 14 residues. Trimming pared 6 bases from V and 2 bases from J, leaving 11 bases between. The CDR3 loop is CASSSTKTGNTIYF. For the CDR3, the DNA is TGTGCCAGCAGCTCTACAAAAACTGGAAACACCATATATTTT.

This clonotype has at least ten counts. The gene calls are TRBV29-1 and TRBJ1-4; maybe TRBD1 (5 bases). The germline V and J ends were trimmed by 6 bases and 4 bases, with 18 bases remaining between them. Germline-derived CDR1 and CDR2 are SQVTM and ANQGSEA. The CDR3 loop spans 15 amino acids. The CDR3, as DNA: TGCAGCGTCCTCGGGGGTCGGTTGGGTAATGAAAAACTGTTTTTT. Encoded protein: CSVLGGRLGNEKLFF.

The sample holds many counts of this clonotype. The chain is built from TRBV6-1 and TRBJ1-1; D unresolved. Germline V lookup: CDR1 MNHNS, CDR2 SASEGT. This CDR3 contains 14 residues. Trimming took off 5 bases at V and 0 bases at J, with 10 bases between the two ends. The CDR3 here is CASSPRLVNTEAFF. The CDR3 DNA sequence: TGTGCCAGCAGTCCCCGGCTCGTGAACACTGAAGCTTTCTTT.

This clonotype was seen a handful of times. This chain connects TRBV20-1 to TRBJ2-5; 12 nucleotides align to TRBD1. This CDR3 spans 16 amino acids. Germline CDR1 DFQATT, CDR2 SNEGSKA (reference sequence). J lost 1 base, V lost 5 bases, and 8 bases had no gene match. The CDR3 here is CSAAGGTGGSQETQYF. CDR3 nucleotides: TGCAGTGCTGCGGGCGGGACAGGGGGCTCCCAAGAGACCCAGTACTTC.

The CDR3 sequence: CASSFQADSYEQYF. The CDR3 DNA sequence: TGTGCCAGCAGTTTCCAGGCCGACTCCTACGAGCAGTACTTC. This chain joins TRBV27 and TRBJ2-7, with unresolved D. The CDR3 totals 14 residues. Germline V gene lookup returns CDR1 MNHEY and CDR2 SMNVEV (reference sequence). Deletions cut 3 bases from V and 0 bases from J, with 9 bases between.

In its sample, this clonotype was seen many times. The chain has TRBV12-3 or TRBV12-4 and TRBJ1-6, with TRBD1 identical over 12 bases. The ends lost 5 bases at V and 5 bases at J; junction bases unmatched: 7. There are 17 residues in the CDR3. CDR3 nucleotides: TGTGCCAGCAGTCGGGACAGGGGGCCATCAGATAATTCACCCCTCCACTTT. Its translation is CASSRDRGPSDNSPLHF.

This clonotype has just a few counts. The chain uses TRBV10-3 and TRBJ2-1; perhaps TRBD1 as D (6 bases). This CDR3 region has 13 residues. V was trimmed by 4 bases and J by 8 bases, leaving 12 bases between them. CDR1 and CDR2 (germline): ENHRY, SYGVKD. The CDR3: CAISGGRGDEQFF. Written as DNA, the CDR3 is TGTGCCATCAGTGGGGGCAGGGGCGATGAGCAGTTCTTC.

This clonotype was found a few times. This chain connects TRBV20-1 to TRBJ1-1; TRBD1 agrees at 8 bases. CDR3 length: 13 residues. V gave up 2 bases and J gave up 6 bases; unmatched junction bases: 5. The germline V gene encodes CDR1 DFQATT and CDR2 SNEGSKA (reference sequence). CDR3 sequence reads: CSARYRGSAEAFF. In DNA, the CDR3 is TGCAGTGCTAGATACAGGGGGTCGGCTGAAGCTTTCTTT.

For the CDR3, the DNA is TGTGCCAGCAGTCCCCACCCCCCTTCGACCTACGAGCAGTACTTC. Protein product: CASSPHPPSTYEQYF. The V call is TRBV12-3 or TRBV12-4, the J call TRBJ2-7; no clear D gene. The CDR3 runs 15 residues. The V end was cut by 5 bases, the J end by 2 bases, with 16 bases between.

This clonotype was detected ten times or more. In DNA form, the CDR3 reads TGTGCCAGCAGTTTAGGGGACAGGGGAAACACTGAAGCTTTCTTT. Amino acid sequence: CASSLGDRGNTEAFF. This sequence joins TRBV12-3 or TRBV12-4 and TRBJ1-1, with TRBD1 matching 10 bases. CDR3 length: 15 amino acids. The V and J ends lost 1 base and 2 bases, in that order; junction bases with no gene match: 1.

At least ten counts were recorded for this clonotype. The chain links TRBV20-1 to TRBJ1-2; TRBD1 matches at 8 bases. V shed 5 bases and J 8 bases; nucleotides not matched to a gene: 7. Germline V gene sequence: CDR1 DFQATT, CDR2 SNEGSKA (reference sequence). The CDR3 is 12 residues long. CDR3 sequence: CSAFDRGKGYTF. The CDR3 DNA follows: TGCAGTGCTTTCGACAGGGGTAAAGGCTACACCTTC.

This clonotype was counted at least ten times. The gene calls are TRBV12-3 or TRBV12-4 and TRBJ2-1, with D possibly being TRBD2 (6 bases). This CDR3 region has 13 residues. Trimming stripped 7 bases from V and 0 bases from J, with 7 bases between. CDR3 in DNA: TGTGCCAGCAAGGAGGGCTCCTACAATGAGCAGTTCTTC. This codes for CASKEGSYNEQFF.